The T cell receptor (beta chain) described here comes from a study of cytomegalovirus exposure and HLA in healthy donors. The length of the CDR3 is 10 residues. V lost 5 bases to trimming and J lost 7 bases, with 6 bases between them. Germline loops: CDR1 LGHNT, CDR2 FRNRAP. PCR was performed using 60 Vbeta and 13 Jbeta primers. Sequencing was performed with immunoSEQ multiplex PCR; in TCRdb, only in-frame clones are kept and a portion is missing. The sample consists of about 210,000 clones, more than 80% of them appearing once. The receptor was isolated from a man aged 30-40 years in good health and CMV-seronegative. Sequenced: PBMCs. J is TRBJ2-7 and V is TRBV12-5; D gene ambiguous. The CDR3, as DNA: TGTGCTAGTGGTCCTCCTGAGCAGTACTTC. Its translation: CASGPPEQYF.